Listed below are T cell receptor beta chains from one sample, sequenced in a study of blood T cell repertoires in COVID-19. Some clones are missing from TCRdb's copy, which holds only in-frame ones; the method was immunoSEQ multiplex PCR. The sample lists fewer than 85,000 clones, roughly four fifths seen once, with approximately 2.5% in the top ten. The sequenced material came from peripheral blood. These receptors were obtained from a man between 65 and 85 years old with COVID-19, enrolled during active disease. Each CDR3 is given with its conserved first and last residue. The D gene is left open where the match is weak. Clone size is stated in some rows and not others, as once, few, many or a class when expanded.

. once 15 TRBJ2-3 TRBV28 TGTGCCAGCAGTCAACCTACAGGGAGCACAGATACGCAGTATTTT CASSQPTGSTDTQYF
. . 14 TRBJ1-5 TRBV28 TGTGCCAGCAGTTTTCACAGTTCCAATCAGCCCCAGCATTTT CASSFHSSNQPQHF
. once 14 TRBJ1-1 TRBV7-2 TGTGCCAGCAGCTTACAGGGGCTCGGCACTGAAGCTTTCTTT CASSLQGLGTEAFF
. . 13 TRBJ1-6 TRBV7-8 TGTGCCAGCAGCTTAGATTTGCGTTCACCCCTCCACTTT CASSLDLRSPLHF
TRBD2 many 16 TRBJ2-1 TRBV18 TGTGCCAGCTCCCACGGGACTAGCGGGAGGTACAATGAGCAGTTCTTC CASSHGTSGRYNEQFF
. . 13 TRBJ2-7 TRBV27 TGTGCCAGCAGTTTATCGGGGGGATACGAGCAGTACTTC CASSLSGGYEQYF
TRBD2 . 17 TRBJ2-3 TRBV7-2 TGTGCCAGCAGCTTAGGGACTAGCGGAGCCGCCACAGATACGCAGTATTTT CASSLGTSGAATDTQYF
TRBD2 . 13 TRBJ2-5 TRBV6-2/TRBV6-3 TGTGCCAGCAGTTACGCGGGAGAAGAGACCCAGTACTTC CASSYAGEETQYF
TRBD1 . 15 TRBJ1-2 TRBV18 TGTGCCAGCTCACCGACGACAGGGATTAACTATGGCTACACCTTC CASSPTTGINYGYTF
. . 15 TRBJ2-2 TRBV11-3 TGTGCCAGCAGCTTCTCCGCACAAAACACCGGGGAGCTGTTTTTT CASSFSAQNTGELFF
TRBD1 . 15 TRBJ1-2 TRBV28 TGTGCCAGCAGCCTCGGGACAGGGGCACTCTATGGCTACACCTTC CASSLGTGALYGYTF
. . 12 TRBJ2-7 TRBV27 TGTGCCAGCAGTTTTCCCTCGGGGGATCCGTACTTC CASSFPSGDPYF
TRBD1 . 14 TRBJ1-2 TRBV9 TGTGCCAGCAGCGTACAGGGGGGAAACTATGGCTACACCTTC CASSVQGGNYGYTF
. once 15 TRBJ2-5 TRBV6-1 TGTGCCAGCAGTGAAAGACCCCCACCGGGAGAGACCCAGTACTTC CASSERPPPGETQYF
TRBD2 . 19 TRBJ2-2 TRBV11-3 TGTGCCAGCAGCTACCTCGGACTAGCGGGAGGAGGGGGCACCGGGGAGCTGTTTTTT CASSYLGLAGGGGTGELFF
TRBD1 . 15 TRBJ2-1 TRBV7-3 TGTGCCAGCAGCCCTGGACAGGGGGCGGGCAATGAGCAGTTCTTC CASSPGQGAGNEQFF
TRBD1 few 14 TRBJ1-4 TRBV2 TGTGCCAGCACTGGACAGGGAATAAATGAAAAACTGTTTTTT CASTGQGINEKLFF
. few 14 TRBJ1-6 TRBV27 TGTGCCAGCAGTTCAGGGACTGGAGGCTCACCCCTCCACTTT CASSSGTGGSPLHF
TRBD1 . 15 TRBJ1-1 TRBV19 TGTGCCAGTAGTGGACAGGGGCCCATGAACACTGAAGCTTTCTTT CASSGQGPMNTEAFF
TRBD2 . 15 TRBJ2-1 TRBV28 TGTGCCAGCAGTTTATCCAGACTAGCTACCAATGAGCAGTTCTTC CASSLSRLATNEQFF
. . 14 TRBJ2-5 TRBV28 TGTGCCAGCAGCCCCCGTACAGCCCAAGAGACCCAGTACTTC CASSPRTAQETQYF